This T cell receptor (beta chain) stems from a study of blood T cells in healthy people across ages. The total RNA that was extracted per sample amounted to at least 5.5 micrograms. This clonotype was seen ten or more times. CDR1 and CDR2 (germline): DFQATT, SNEGSKA (reference sequence). J lost 7 bases, V lost 1 base, and 8 bases had no gene match. The CDR3 sequence is 14 residues long. PCR was performed a second time for about 6 to 12 cycles using a sample-barcoded 5' primer and a J-beta primer mix. A single record per CDR3 protein comes from TCRdb applying MiXCR to the 5' RACE reads. This table holds some 320,000 distinct CDR3 sequences, less than 30% found once.

The sequenced material came from blood. The rearrangement joins TRBV20-1 to TRBJ2-7, with 9 bases matching TRBD2. The source is a woman between 70 and 85 years old in good health. CDR3 residues: CSARGETSGREQYF. As DNA, the CDR3 is TGCAGTGCTAGAGGGGAGACTAGCGGAAGGGAGCAGTACTTC.